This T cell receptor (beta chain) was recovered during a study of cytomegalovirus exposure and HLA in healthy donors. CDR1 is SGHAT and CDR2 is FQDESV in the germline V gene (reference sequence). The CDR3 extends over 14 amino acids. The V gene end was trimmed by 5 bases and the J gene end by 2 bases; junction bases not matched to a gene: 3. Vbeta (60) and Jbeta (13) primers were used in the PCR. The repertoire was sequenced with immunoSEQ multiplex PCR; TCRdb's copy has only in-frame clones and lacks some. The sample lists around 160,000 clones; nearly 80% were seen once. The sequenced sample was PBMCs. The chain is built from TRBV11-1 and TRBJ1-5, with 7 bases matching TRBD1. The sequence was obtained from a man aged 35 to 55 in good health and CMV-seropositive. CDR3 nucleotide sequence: TGTGCCAGCAGCAACGACAGGGGCAATCAGCCCCAGCATTTT. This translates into CASSNDRGNQPQHF. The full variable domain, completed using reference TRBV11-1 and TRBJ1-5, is EAEVAQSPRYKITEKSQAVAFWCDPISGHATLYWYRQILGQGPELLVQFQDESVVDDSQLPKDRFSAERLKGVDSTLKIQPAELGDSAMYLCASSNDRGNQPQHFGDGTRLSIL.